Listed here are 17 T cell receptor beta chains from one sample, sequenced in a study of T cells in Graves' hyperthyroidism and ophthalmopathy. Amplification yielded TCR beta CDR3 regions, with RNA transcripts as the source. The HTBI set primed first-round TCR CDR3 RT-PCR. TCRdb re-called the multiplex PCR reads with MiXCR, one entry per CDR3 protein. Here the sample spans about 520,000 distinct CDR3 sequences, less than 25% being singletons. Source material: blood. The receptors were sampled from a man between 18 and 35 years old with Graves' hyperthyroidism.

At least ten counts were recorded for this clonotype. CDR3 protein: CASGRTGGDQPQHF. CDR3 in DNA: TGTGCCAGCGGTAGGACAGGGGGCGATCAGCCCCAGCATTTT. The chain uses TRBV2 and TRBJ1-5, with TRBD1 matching 11 bases. Germline V gives CDR1 SNHLY, CDR2 FYNNEI. J lost 5 bases, V lost 8 bases, and 5 bases had no gene match. The CDR3 loop spans 14 amino acids. Full variable domain (missing parts from reference TRBV2 and TRBJ1-5): EPEVTQTPSHQVTQMGQEVILRCVPISNHLYFYWYRQILGQKVEFLVSFYNNEISEKSEIFDDQFSVERPDGSNFTLKIRSTKLEDSAMYFCASGRTGGDQPQHFGDGTRLSIL.

The chain combines TRBV20-1 with TRBJ2-5; D is possibly TRBD1 or TRBD2 (5 bases each). Germline V CDR1 and CDR2: DFQATT, SNEGSKA (reference sequence). The V gene lost 3 bases and the J gene lost 5 bases, with 19 bases spanning the gap. CDR3 length: 15 residues. In DNA, the CDR3 is TGCAGTGCTAGCCCGGGGCAGGCCGGCCGGGAGACCCAGTACTTC. This codes for CSASPGQAGRETQYF.

The table lists this clonotype with a few counts. This chain joins TRBV2 and TRBJ1-2; possibly TRBD1 for D (6 bases). In germline, CDR1 is SNHLY, CDR2 FYNNEI. Trimming cost V 3 bases and J 8 bases, with 13 bases left between them. This CDR3 contains 13 residues. The CDR3 DNA reads TGTGCCAGCAGTGACGGGGGGGCACTCGGCTACACCTTC. Translating gives CASSDGGALGYTF. Full variable domain (missing parts from reference TRBV2 and TRBJ1-2): EPEVTQTPSHQVTQMGQEVILRCVPISNHLYFYWYRQILGQKVEFLVSFYNNEISEKSEIFDDQFSVERPDGSNFTLKIRSTKLEDSAMYFCASSDGGALGYTFGSGTRLTVV.

The chain couples TRBV12-3 or TRBV12-4 to TRBJ1-1; weak D call: TRBD1 (5 bases). Trimming shortened V by 6 bases and J by 1 base, and 12 bases separated the two germline ends. The CDR3 runs 14 residues. The CDR3 protein is CASRPGPANTEAFF. Here the CDR3 DNA reads TGTGCCAGCAGACCGGGGCCAGCGAACACTGAAGCTTTCTTT.

The genes are TRBV6-2 or TRBV6-3 and TRBJ2-7; 10 positions agree with TRBD2. This CDR3 contains 15 residues. Trimming took 6 bases from V and 3 from J; bases not matched to a gene: 8. Germline-derived CDR1 and CDR2 are MNHEY and SVGEGT. The CDR3 is CASRQKLAGSYEQYF. Here the CDR3 DNA reads TGTGCCAGCAGACAAAAACTAGCGGGGAGCTACGAGCAGTACTTC.

This clonotype came up a few times. The chain carries TRBV20-1 and TRBJ1-5; D is undetermined. The V gene's germline CDR1 is DFQATT and CDR2 SNEGSKA (reference sequence). This CDR3 is built from 16 residues. The ends were cut back, 1 base at V and 1 base at J, with 14 bases in the middle. The CDR3 loop reads CSARGEEGRSNQPQHF. For the CDR3, the DNA is TGCAGTGCTAGAGGGGAGGAGGGAAGGAGCAATCAGCCCCAGCATTTT.

Ten or more counts support this clonotype. Written as DNA, the CDR3 is TGTGCCAGCAGTTCCCCGGCGGGGGGGCCCTACGAGCAGTACTTC. Encoded protein: CASSSPAGGPYEQYF. The rearrangement joins TRBV28 to TRBJ2-7; 9 bases are a match to TRBD2. The V gene end was trimmed by 4 bases and the J gene end by 2 bases; junction bases not matched to a gene: 6. The CDR3 length is 15 residues. Germline values: CDR1 MDHEN, CDR2 SYDVKM.

This clonotype was seen repeatedly, ten times or more. This chain connects TRBV12-3 or TRBV12-4 to TRBJ1-3; a weak D match, TRBD1 (5 bases). This CDR3 comprises 15 residues. Trimming stripped 8 bases from V and 8 bases from J, with 22 bases between. For the CDR3, the DNA is TGTGCCAGCTCGGGAGTAAGGGGCGGATTGGACACCATATATTTT. Translating it yields CASSGVRGGLDTIYF.

The sample holds many counts of this clonotype. The gene calls are TRBV4-1 and TRBJ2-5, with TRBD2 as a possible D gene (5 bases). The CDR3 contains 17 residues. Germline assignment: CDR1 MGHRA and CDR2 YSYEKL. Trimming cost V 1 base and J 2 bases, with 17 bases left between them. The DNA of the CDR3 is TGCGCCAGCAGCCAAGGGGGTCCAGCGGAACTACAAGAGACCCAGTACTTC. It translates to CASSQGGPAELQETQYF.

Here the CDR3 reads CASSGRTENQPQHF. CDR3 bases: TGTGCCAGCAGTGGCAGGACAGAAAATCAGCCCCAGCATTTT. The chain has TRBV6-1 and TRBJ1-5, with D possibly matching TRBD1 (6 bases). CDR1 and CDR2 from the germline V gene are MNHNS and SASEGT. V dropped 4 bases and J dropped 4 bases, with 11 bases sitting between them. The CDR3 has 14 residues.

This clonotype was found a few times. The chain employs TRBV30 and TRBJ1-1; D is perhaps TRBD1 (6 bases). Trimming left V 5 bases short and J 2 bases short, with 12 bases between. CDR1 is GTSNPN and CDR2 is SVGIG in the germline V gene (reference sequence). The CDR3 spans 13 residues. CDR3 loop: CAWEGQYNTEAFF. The CDR3 bases are TGTGCCTGGGAAGGACAGTACAACACTGAAGCTTTCTTT.

The gene calls are TRBV18 and TRBJ2-7, with D unresolved. This CDR3 has 16 amino acids. Trimming removed 0 bases from V and 0 bases from J, with 12 bases in between. Germline-derived CDR1 and CDR2 are KGHSH and LQKENI. The CDR3 coding sequence is TGTGCCAGCTCACCACCGGTCGGCCCCAGCTCCTACGAGCAGTACTTC. Translated: CASSPPVGPSSYEQYF.

This clonotype appeared many times. This rearrangement joins TRBV27 to TRBJ2-7; D may be TRBD2 (6 bases). The CDR3 covers 14 residues. Germline values: CDR1 MNHEY, CDR2 SMNVEV (reference sequence). Trimming took off 6 bases at V and 5 bases at J, with 17 bases between the two ends. In DNA form, the CDR3 reads TGTGCCAGCAGGCCGGGACTCTGGCCCAACGAGCAGTACTTC. Amino acid sequence: CASRPGLWPNEQYF.

This clonotype came up many times. CDR3 sequence reads: CASSLMTARQPQHF. The CDR3 DNA sequence: TGTGCCAGCAGCTTAATGACGGCGAGGCAGCCCCAGCATTTT. This chain connects TRBV7-8 to TRBJ1-5; D gene ambiguous. The length of the CDR3 is 14 residues. Germline loops: CDR1 SGHVS, CDR2 FQNEAQ. Trimming took 2 bases from V and 7 from J, leaving 12 bases between them.

This clonotype was seen ten or more times. The rearrangement links TRBV19 to TRBJ1-1; no firm D call. The ends were cut back, 3 bases at V and 4 bases at J, with 9 bases in the middle. The CDR3 runs 13 residues. The germline V gene encodes CDR1 LNHDA and CDR2 SQIVND (reference sequence). The DNA of the CDR3 is TGTGCCAGTAGTATGGCCCATTCCACTGAAGCTTTCTTT. Translation: CASSMAHSTEAFF.

The chain uses TRBV4-1 and TRBJ1-1; possibly TRBD1 for D (5 bases). Germline values: CDR1 MGHRA, CDR2 YSYEKL. This CDR3 has 15 residues. Trimming took off 0 bases at V and 1 base at J, with 9 bases between the two ends. In nucleotides, the CDR3 is TGCGCCAGCAGCCAAGAGGGGACGGGGAACACTGAAGCTTTCTTT. Translated: CASSQEGTGNTEAFF.

This clonotype was recorded at least ten times. The chain is built from TRBV6-5 and TRBJ1-1; 9 positions agree with TRBD1. CDR3 length: 16 residues. After removal of 5 bases from V and 4 bases from J, the junction contained 11 bases not matched to a gene. Germline CDR1 is MNHEY and CDR2 is SVGAGI. For the CDR3, the DNA is TGTGCCAGCAGTCACAAATACAGGGGGCTGGGCACTGAAGCTTTCTTT. It is translated as CASSHKYRGLGTEAFF.